The clone carrying this T cell receptor beta chain was detected once. The antigen is unknown. Germline CDR1 is LGHDT and CDR2 is YNNKEL (reference sequence). Trimming left V 1 base short and J 3 bases short, with 7 bases between. The CDR3 totals 14 residues. Every participating donor contributed around 9.5 milliliters of peripheral blood through a draw. This specimen comes from a study of blood T cells in healthy people across ages. Study observations and caveats: Calculation of diversity from one million T cells yielded estimates considered to be underestimates.

Alongside a J-beta primer mix, a sample-barcoded 5' primer served in a second PCR lasting roughly 7 to 12 cycles. A tag from a template-switch adaptor with 12 random nucleotides marked each cDNA molecule. TCRdb re-called the 5' RACE reads with MiXCR, one entry per CDR3 protein. The sample records about 1.6 million distinct CDR3 sequences, roughly 32% being singletons. This TCR was recovered from a woman in her twenties or thirties in good health. The specimen was blood. This chain joins TRBV3-1 and TRBJ1-5; no reliable D call. The CDR3 loop reads CASSQGTVNQPQHF. For the CDR3, the DNA is TGTGCCAGCAGCCAAGGGACGGTCAATCAGCCCCAGCATTTT.